Each of the 11 T cell receptor beta chains below was sequenced from the same sample in a study of T cell repertoires in cytomegalovirus infection. What these receptors recognize is not known. TCRdb recomputed calls from the reads with MiXCR, one row per CDR3 protein. Of roughly 730,000 distinct CDR3 sequences in the sample, about 30% were seen once. The specimen comprised cultured PBMCs, sampled from culture after CMV antigen stimulation. All receptors derive from a human donor in good health (CMV status not recorded). Some clones in this sample may be carry-over from other donors' samples.

This clonotype was recorded many times. CDR3 sequence (DNA): TGTGCCAGCAGCCGCACAGGGGGCAGGCTTCTTACTCATGGCTACACCTTC. Protein: CASSRTGGRLLTHGYTF. The chain carries TRBV7-9 and TRBJ1-2; TRBD1 agrees at 9 bases. CDR3 length equals 17 residues. In germline, CDR1 is SEHNR, CDR2 FQNEAQ (reference sequence). The trim removed 5 bases at V and 6 bases at J, leaving 16 bases unmatched.

This clonotype was detected only a few times. This chain uses TRBV12-3 or TRBV12-4 with TRBJ1-3, with D unclear. V dropped 4 bases and J dropped 0 bases, with 10 bases sitting between them. The CDR3 has 15 amino acids. CDR3 nucleotide sequence: TGTGCCAGCAGTTCAGTGGTCACCTCTGGAAACACCATATATTTT. It codes for CASSSVVTSGNTIYF.

This rearrangement joins TRBV18 to TRBJ2-5, with TRBD2 as a possible D gene (6 bases). This CDR3 comprises 16 residues. V lost 3 bases and J lost 0, with 14 bases in between. The V gene's germline CDR1 is KGHSH and CDR2 LQKENI. The CDR3 region has the DNA TGTGCCAGCTCACCTTTGGCGGGGCCGTACCAAGAGACCCAGTACTTC. It specifies CASSPLAGPYQETQYF.

The chain has TRBV20-1 and TRBJ2-7; TRBD1 might be the D (6 bases). V was pared by 0 bases and J by 2 bases, with 11 bases between. Per the germline V gene, CDR1 is DFQATT and CDR2 is SNEGSKA (reference sequence). This CDR3 comprises 14 residues. The CDR3 reads CSARDRDTTYEQYF. The CDR3 DNA reads TGCAGTGCTAGAGACCGGGACACCACCTACGAGCAGTACTTC.

The chain combines TRBV2 with TRBJ2-2; 10 nucleotides align to TRBD1. This CDR3 is built from 14 residues. Trimming removed 3 bases from V and 6 bases from J; junction bases left unmatched: 1. CDR1 is SNHLY, CDR2 FYNNEI, per germline. The CDR3 DNA follows: TGTGCCAGCAGTGACGGGACAGGGGCCGGGGAGCTGTTTTTT. Its protein is CASSDGTGAGELFF.

As to this clonotype: At one end the junction does not follow the germline gene, possibly because of a read error. This chain links TRBV2 with TRBJ2-1; D is uncertain. The CDR3 is made up of 11 amino acids. Germline CDR1 and CDR2: SNHLY and FYNNEI. The CDR3 sequence is CASREVNEQFF. DNA of the CDR3: TGTGCCAGCAGAGAAGTGAATGAGCAGTTCTTC.

The J gene is TRBJ2-2, the V gene TRBV6-2 or TRBV6-3, with 10 bases identical to TRBD2. Germline V gene data show CDR1 as MNHEY and CDR2 as SVGEGT. The CDR3 is 17 residues long. V shed 2 bases, J shed 0 bases, and the junction held 3 bases outside the gene matches. This chain's CDR3 is CASSYPLAGTNTGELFF. CDR3 DNA: TGTGCCAGCAGTTACCCACTAGCGGGGACGAACACCGGGGAGCTGTTTTTT.

V and J are TRBV7-9 and TRBJ2-5; 9 bases map to TRBD2. The length of the CDR3 is 14 residues. CDR1 and CDR2 from the germline V gene are SEHNR and FQNEAQ (reference sequence). J lost 5 bases, V lost 3 bases, and 4 bases had no gene match. CDR3 in amino acids: CASSFMTSGETQYF. CDR3 nucleotide sequence: TGTGCCAGCAGCTTCATGACTAGCGGCGAGACCCAGTACTTC.

This clonotype was recorded only once. This chain connects TRBV7-2 to TRBJ2-7; possibly TRBD2 for D (6 bases). The CDR3 consists of 17 residues. Trimming stripped 0 bases from V and 2 bases from J, with 17 bases between. The germline V gene encodes CDR1 SGHTA and CDR2 FQGNSA. For the CDR3, the DNA is TGTGCCAGCAGCTTAGCCGGATTGGCTAGCGCTCCCTACGAGCAGTACTTC. Amino acids: CASSLAGLASAPYEQYF. Looking up the rest from reference TRBV7-2 and TRBJ2-7 gives the full variable domain: GAGVSQSPSNKVTEKGKDVELRCDPISGHTALYWYRQSLGQGLEFLIYFQGNSAPDKSGLPSDRFSAERTGGSVSTLTIQRTQQEDSAVYLCASSLAGLASAPYEQYFGPGTRLTVT.

The table lists this clonotype with many counts. The chain links TRBV7-2 to TRBJ2-3; perhaps D is TRBD1 or TRBD2 (6 bases each). Per germline, CDR1 SGHTA and CDR2 FQGNSA. The germline V and J ends were trimmed by 1 base and 1 base, with 15 bases remaining between them. CDR3 length: 17 residues. CDR3 sequence: CASSLGGAARGTDTQYF. CDR3 nucleotides: TGTGCCAGCAGCTTAGGGGGGGCGGCCAGAGGCACAGATACGCAGTATTTT.

This clonotype has ten or more counts. V is TRBV6-2 or TRBV6-3 and J is TRBJ1-2, with 8 bases identical to TRBD1. This CDR3 has 13 residues. J gave up 3 bases and V 6 bases, and 3 bases lay outside the gene matches. Germline V CDR1 and CDR2: MNHEY, SVGEGT. CDR3: CASSPTGDYGYTF. The CDR3 nucleotides are TGTGCCAGCAGCCCGACAGGGGACTATGGCTACACCTTC.